This is a list of T cell receptor beta chains from one sample in a study of blood T cell repertoires in COVID-19. TCRdb's table, derived via immunoSEQ multiplex PCR, lists solely in-frame clones and lacks some. Found here are approximately 400,000 clones, around 90% of them singletons; the top ten hold more than 1%. Material for sequencing was peripheral blood. The receptors were sampled from a man in his forties or fifties with acute or convalescent COVID-19. CDR3s leave out the opening cysteine and the closing phenylalanine or tryptophan. Each record gives: J gene, V gene, CDR3 protein.

TRBJ1-1,TRBV6-2/TRBV6-3,ASSYSQGVRGTEAF
TRBJ1-5,TRBV5-1,ASSLDSNQPQH
TRBJ2-5,TRBV19,ASSRGTGTGKETQY
TRBJ2-1,TRBV11-2,ASSPRTSGDNEQF
TRBJ2-5,TRBV5-6,ASSFLPSGRETQY
TRBJ1-3,TRBV5-1,ASSLDQGFGNTIY
TRBJ2-7,TRBV5-4,ASSLENRGIDEQY
TRBJ2-7,TRBV30,AWAKAPRLAGTYEQY
TRBJ2-7,TRBV7-2,ASSLGRGDYEQY
TRBJ1-3,TRBV15,ATQLTGLSSGNTIY
TRBJ2-1,TRBV9,ASDSGLYNEQF
TRBJ2-7,TRBV2,ASSVGQGGYEQY
TRBJ1-1,TRBV7-9,ASSLPQVTEAF
TRBJ1-6,TRBV5-6,ASSLGPAGSPLH
TRBJ2-1,TRBV19,ASSHGTESSYNEQF
TRBJ1-5,TRBV19,ASSLSRGQGNQPQH
TRBJ2-7,TRBV19,ASSINYPGTSGSYEQY
TRBJ2-3,TRBV11-2,ASSLVREQNTQY
TRBJ1-3,TRBV5-6,ASSLDAGRGNTIY
TRBJ2-7,TRBV5-6,ASTHGATGSYEQY
TRBJ2-7,TRBV2,ASPTWGGSYEQY
TRBJ1-5,TRBV4-1,ASSQGAARGPQPQH
TRBJ1-6,TRBV2,ASSTGTGVRNSPLH
TRBJ2-2,TRBV9,ASSVRGRNTGELF
TRBJ1-1,TRBV6-5,ASSYRKLGQGRAF
TRBJ2-7,TRBV2,ASQNGQDFEQY
TRBJ1-2,TRBV6-6,ASSLGGVNGYT
TRBJ1-2,TRBV4-3,ASSQDQGGWLGYT
TRBJ2-7,TRBV7-3,ASSLADTYEQY
TRBJ1-1,TRBV28,ASRNLGQFEAF
TRBJ1-5,TRBV6-1,ASSDASSNQPQH
TRBJ1-1,TRBV28,ASSSGGRGTEAF
TRBJ1-5,TRBV30,AWSPGMGQPQH
TRBJ2-4,TRBV5-8,ASRERVLAKNIQY
TRBJ2-1,TRBV2,ASSGFGLAGVHNEQF
TRBJ2-1,TRBV12-3/TRBV12-4,ASGGSGYNEQF
TRBJ2-5,TRBV27,ASSLLERQETQY